This passage covers 26 T cell receptor beta chains from one sample sequenced in a study of T cell responses to AZD1222 COVID-19 vaccine. The data were produced by immunoSEQ multiplex PCR, yet TCRdb's version contains in-frame clones alone and is incomplete. The sample shows about 140,000 clones, roughly 92% of them seen only once. This material consisted of peripheral blood, taken on day 0 of AZD1222 vaccination. The receptors derive from an adult in good health.

This chain connects TRBV5-1 to TRBJ1-1; D uncertain. The CDR3 runs to 12 residues. Trimming took off 0 bases at V and 7 bases at J, with 7 bases between the two ends. CDR1 and CDR2 (germline): SGHRS, YFSETQ. The CDR3 protein is CASSLVDGEAFF. CDR3 in DNA: TGCGCCAGCAGCTTGGTGGACGGTGAAGCTTTCTTT.

The rearrangement joins TRBV3-1 (or the pseudogene TRBV3-2) to TRBJ1-2, with D unresolved. The germline V gene encodes CDR1 LGHDT and CDR2 YNNKEL (reference sequence). V was trimmed by 1 base and J by 5 bases, leaving 8 bases between them. The CDR3 covers 13 residues. This CDR3 reads CASSQAEEYGYTF. In DNA form, the CDR3 reads TGTGCCAGCAGCCAAGCGGAAGAATATGGCTACACCTTC.

This chain joins TRBV25-1 and TRBJ1-2; D perhaps matches TRBD1 (5 bases). CDR3 length equals 13 residues. V lost 5 bases and J 4 bases, leaving 11 bases between the germline ends. Germline CDR1 and CDR2: MGHDK and SYGVNS. CDR3 amino acids: CASSRLGGYGYTF. The CDR3 DNA follows: TGTGCCAGCAGTAGACTCGGGGGCTATGGCTACACCTTC.

V usage is TRBV6-4 and J usage is TRBJ2-7; D may be TRBD2 (6 bases). With 8 bases removed from V and 4 bases from J, the gap between germline ends came to 33 bases. Germline CDR1 and CDR2: MRHNA and SNTAGT. CDR3 length equals 19 residues. The CDR3, as DNA: TGTGCCAGCCAACCGCCCCCAGGCTCGATAGCGGCTGTAGGATACGAGCAGTACTTC. Translating it yields CASQPPPGSIAAVGYEQYF.

The chain uses TRBV3-1 (or the pseudogene TRBV3-2) and TRBJ2-2; TRBD1 or TRBD2 may be the D gene (6 bases each). Deletions cut 1 base from V and 1 base from J, with 10 bases between. Germline V gene data show CDR1 as LGHDT and CDR2 as YNNKEL (reference sequence). This CDR3 spans 16 amino acids. CDR3 in DNA: TGTGCCAGCAGCCAAGTAGGGGGGCTGAACACCGGGGAGCTGTTTTTT. Translation: CASSQVGGLNTGELFF.

V is TRBV7-9 and J is TRBJ2-2; 11 nucleotides line up with TRBD2. Germline V gives CDR1 SEHNR, CDR2 FQNEAQ (reference sequence). With 4 bases clipped from V and 6 bases from J, the junction kept 4 bases outside the gene matches. The CDR3 spans 15 residues. CDR3 nucleotide sequence: TGTGCCAGCAGCTCTATAGCGGGAGGGGCCGGGGAGCTGTTTTTT. This translates into CASSSIAGGAGELFF. Drawing the rest from reference TRBV7-9 and TRBJ2-2, the complete variable domain is DTGVSQNPRHKITKRGQNVTFRCDPISEHNRLYWYRQTLGQGPEFLTYFQNEAQLEKSRLLSDRFSAERPKGSFSTLEIQRTEQGDSAMYLCASSSIAGGAGELFFGEGSRLTVL.

There are a few counts of this clone. The V call is TRBV9, the J call TRBJ1-4, with 9 positions matching TRBD1. Germline values: CDR1 SGDLS, CDR2 YYNGEE. The CDR3 runs 15 residues. V gave up 3 bases and J gave up 10 bases; unmatched junction bases: 10. The CDR3 bases are TGTGCCAGCAGCGATCAAGGACAGGGGATTGGAAAACTGTTTTTT. Encoded protein: CASSDQGQGIGKLFF.

As for this clone: Relative to the germline gene, one junction end is altered; a read error may explain this. The chain recombines TRBV7-7 with TRBJ2-2, with 10 nucleotides matching TRBD1. Germline V gene lookup returns CDR1 SSHAT and CDR2 FNYEAQ (reference sequence). The CDR3 extends over 15 amino acids. The CDR3 here is CASSPGTGVAGELFF. CDR3 nucleotides: TGTGCTAGCAGCCCCGGGACAGGGGTCGCCGGGGAGCTGTTTTTT.

The chain uses TRBV28 and TRBJ2-4, with TRBD1 identical over 8 bases. CDR3 length: 20 residues. Losses at the gene ends were 0 bases for V and 0 bases for J; bases not matched to a gene: 13. CDR1 and CDR2 from the germline V gene are MDHEN and SYDVKM. This CDR3 reads CASSLWPGQGTPIAKNIQYF. The CDR3 DNA follows: TGTGCCAGCAGTTTATGGCCAGGACAGGGAACCCCCATAGCCAAAAACATTCAGTACTTC.

The J gene is TRBJ1-6, the V gene TRBV28; 10 positions match TRBD1. From germline, CDR1 is MDHEN and CDR2 SYDVKM. Germline trimming cut 7 bases from V and 3 bases from J; bases unmatched to any gene: 9. The CDR3 has 17 amino acids. The chain's CDR3 is CASTSRDRGYYNSPLHF. Here the CDR3 DNA reads TGTGCCAGCACCTCCCGGGACAGGGGATACTATAATTCACCCCTCCACTTT.

The J gene is TRBJ2-3, the V gene TRBV5-1, with D perhaps matching TRBD2 (7 bases). V dropped 3 bases and J dropped 0 bases, with 11 bases sitting between them. Germline CDR1 SGHRS, CDR2 YFSETQ. This CDR3 contains 15 residues. In nucleotides, the CDR3 is TGCGCCAGCAGCTCAGGGAGGGGGAGCACAGATACGCAGTATTTT. Protein: CASSSGRGSTDTQYF.

J is TRBJ2-1 and V is TRBV28; D is possibly TRBD1 or TRBD2 (5 bases each). V lost 8 bases, J lost 7 bases, and 15 bases lay in between. The V gene's germline CDR1 is MDHEN and CDR2 SYDVKM. The CDR3 runs 13 residues. This CDR3 is CASSPRGFNEQFF. The CDR3 region has the DNA TGTGCCAGCTCACCCCGGGGCTTTAATGAGCAGTTCTTC.

The V call is TRBV19, the J call TRBJ2-7; 8 nucleotides agree with TRBD2. CDR1 is LNHDA and CDR2 is SQIVND in the germline V gene (reference sequence). V was clipped by 3 bases and J by 2 bases; unmatched bases: 6. This CDR3 is 15 amino acids long. The CDR3 sequence is CASSIGPGLAYEQYF. In DNA form, the CDR3 reads TGTGCCAGTAGTATCGGACCGGGACTAGCCTACGAGCAGTACTTC.

The rearrangement joins TRBV2 to TRBJ1-1; D is uncertain. Trimming left V 2 bases short and J 4 bases short, with 11 bases between. The CDR3 consists of 14 residues. CDR1 is SNHLY, CDR2 FYNNEI, per germline. For the CDR3, the DNA is TGTGCCAGCAGTGAAAATACGGGGTTCACTGAAGCTTTCTTT. Residues: CASSENTGFTEAFF.

The chain combines TRBV28 with TRBJ2-7, with D tentatively TRBD1 (7 bases). Germline CDR1 is MDHEN and CDR2 is SYDVKM. The CDR3 runs 15 residues. Between the trimmed V and J ends, which lost 2 bases and 1 base, there was a span of 12 bases. CDR3 region: CASSLGGTESYEQYF. In DNA form, the CDR3 reads TGTGCCAGCAGTTTAGGAGGGACAGAGTCCTACGAGCAGTACTTC.

The chain is built from TRBV18 and TRBJ1-3, with 7 positions matching TRBD1. The J segment lost 2 bases and the V segment lost 3 bases, leaving 10 bases of the junction unmatched. The CDR3 has 17 amino acids. From germline, CDR1 is KGHSH and CDR2 LQKENI. As DNA, the CDR3 is TGTGCCAGCTCACCCCCAGGGGGGACGTTAACTGGAAACACCATATATTTT. Translating gives CASSPPGGTLTGNTIYF.

The chain uses TRBV15 and TRBJ2-7; perhaps TRBD2 as D (7 bases). This CDR3 comprises 15 residues. Germline V CDR1 and CDR2: LNHNV, YYDKDF (reference sequence). With 0 bases removed from V and 6 bases from J, the gap between germline ends came to 15 bases. The CDR3 coding sequence is TGTGCCACCAGCAGAGATAGGAGGGGGGAGGGCGAGCAGTACTTC. Protein: CATSRDRRGEGEQYF.

The chain uses TRBV24-1 and TRBJ2-2; possible D gene TRBD1, 5 bases. Germline loops: CDR1 KGHDR, CDR2 SFDVKD. The CDR3 length is 18 residues. Trimming stripped 5 bases from V and 2 bases from J, with 20 bases between. The CDR3 protein is CATSVWGRHRFNTGELFF. In DNA form, the CDR3 reads TGTGCCACCAGTGTTTGGGGCAGACACAGATTTAACACCGGGGAGCTGTTTTTT.

V usage is TRBV2 and J usage is TRBJ2-5; the D gene could be TRBD1 or TRBD2 (5 bases each). V was trimmed by 4 bases and J by 3 bases, leaving 12 bases between them. The CDR3 loop spans 14 amino acids. The germline gives CDR1 SNHLY, CDR2 FYNNEI. The CDR3 nucleotides read TGTGCCAGCAGTGTGAGGGACGGGAAAGAGACCCAGTACTTC. Encoded protein: CASSVRDGKETQYF.

The chain links TRBV19 to TRBJ2-5; D ambiguous. Trimming shortened V by 3 bases and J by 0 bases, and 5 bases separated the two germline ends. This CDR3 has 13 amino acids. CDR1 LNHDA and CDR2 SQIVND come from the germline V gene (reference sequence). The CDR3 region has the DNA TGTGCCAGTAGTATGTCTTACCAAGAGACCCAGTACTTC. Its protein product is CASSMSYQETQYF.

The J gene is TRBJ2-7, the V gene TRBV12-5; 8 bases match TRBD1. With V trimmed by 7 bases and J by 9 bases, 14 bases remained unmatched. Germline CDR1 reads LGHNT; CDR2 reads FRNRAP. This CDR3 comprises 14 residues. The CDR3: CASDSWTGRLGQYF. The CDR3 DNA sequence: TGTGCTAGTGACTCCTGGACAGGGAGGCTGGGGCAGTACTTC.

In this sample, this clone turned up once. V usage is TRBV10-1 and J usage is TRBJ1-4; no firm D call. The CDR3 covers 17 residues. The germline V and J ends were trimmed by 2 bases and 0 bases, with 13 bases remaining between them. The germline CDR1 and CDR2 sequences are WNHNN and SYGVQD (reference sequence). CDR3 sequence (DNA): TGCGCCAGCAGTGAGAGTTGGGGAGGCGCAACTAATGAAAAACTGTTTTTT. This translates into CASSESWGGATNEKLFF.

V and J are TRBV12-3 or TRBV12-4 and TRBJ1-2; D is possibly TRBD1 (6 bases). The CDR3 covers 13 residues. The V end was cut by 3 bases, the J end by 7 bases, with 12 bases between. The CDR3 DNA reads TGTGCCAGCAGTTTGGGAGACAGGTTTGGCTACACCTTC. It yields the protein CASSLGDRFGYTF.

The rearrangement joins TRBV5-1 to TRBJ2-2; 10 bases fit TRBD2. V lost 4 bases to trimming and J lost 1 base; unmatched junction nucleotides: 4. The germline V gene encodes CDR1 SGHRS and CDR2 YFSETQ. This CDR3 contains 16 residues. The CDR3 nucleotides are TGCGCCAGCAGCCTAACTAGCGGGGTGAACACCGGGGAGCTGTTTTTT. Translating gives CASSLTSGVNTGELFF.

The V gene is TRBV11-3, the J gene TRBJ2-7; no definite D call. The CDR3 has 14 amino acids. Germline CDR1 is SGHNT and CDR2 is YENEEA. Trimming took off 0 bases at V and 6 bases at J, with 12 bases between the two ends. The CDR3 loop reads CASSLDLPAAEQYF. As DNA, the CDR3 is TGTGCCAGCAGCTTAGATCTCCCGGCTGCCGAGCAGTACTTC.

The chain employs TRBV20-1 and TRBJ2-5; D uncertain. With 3 bases removed from V and 5 bases from J, the gap between germline ends came to 10 bases. The germline gives CDR1 DFQATT, CDR2 SNEGSKA (reference sequence). This CDR3 has 12 residues. The CDR3 here is CSASSEFETQYF. The CDR3 DNA follows: TGCAGTGCTAGTTCAGAATTCGAGACCCAGTACTTC.